Shown below are 16 T cell receptor beta chains from a single sample sequenced in a study of post-analysis software for immune sequencing data. Study-wide results and caveats: The five TRBV segments detected at higher frequency in patients than in controls included TRBV5-6, TRBV5-1 and TRBV20-1.

Tagging with unique molecular identifiers was a feature of the TCR beta cDNA libraries. TCRdb analysed the PCR reads with MiXCR anew, one entry per CDR3 protein. The sample lists hundreds of thousands of distinct CDR3 sequences, just under 30% seen once, with roughly 0.54% in the top ten. Their target antigens are unknown. Sequenced sample: blood. The receptor set was obtained from a girl aged 10 to 17 with multiple sclerosis.

A few counts support this clonotype. Just one base apart from a much larger clone, this may be a read error. J is TRBJ2-5 and V is TRBV7-2; 7 bases fit TRBD2. CDR1 is SGHTA and CDR2 is FQGNSA in the germline V gene. There are 15 residues in the CDR3. The CDR3: CASGLGTTSREGQYF. The CDR3 region has the DNA TGTGCCAGCGGCTTAGGTACGACTAGCCGGGAAGGGCAGTACTTC.

The chain carries TRBV4-3 and TRBJ2-3; no firm D call. Germline V gives CDR1 LGHNA, CDR2 YSLEER. The CDR3 loop spans 14 amino acids. V was shortened by 0 bases and J by 6 bases, with 10 bases between the two germline ends. The DNA of the CDR3 is TGCGCCAGCAGCCAAGATAAGGGTGACGATACGCAGTATTTT. As protein: CASSQDKGDDTQYF.

V and J are TRBV27 and TRBJ2-7, with 9 bases identical to TRBD1. Germline V CDR1 and CDR2: MNHEY, SMNVEV (reference sequence). V shed 1 base, J shed 5 bases, and the junction held 15 bases outside the gene matches. The CDR3 totals 18 residues. The CDR3 DNA reads as TGTGCCAGCAGTTTATGGCGCCTATCGGGACAGGGCCACCACGAGCAGTACTTC. This codes for CASSLWRLSGQGHHEQYF.

The chain couples TRBV20-1 to TRBJ2-1; the D is unclear. V lost 3 bases and J lost 4, with 13 bases in between. The CDR3 consists of 14 residues. The V gene's germline CDR1 is DFQATT and CDR2 SNEGSKA (reference sequence). The CDR3 DNA follows: TGCAGTGCTAGGGAGAATCTGGGGTACAATGAGCAGTTCTTC. This encodes CSARENLGYNEQFF.

The rearrangement joins TRBV6-5 to TRBJ1-1; maybe TRBD1 (5 bases). The germline gives CDR1 MNHEY, CDR2 SVGAGI. V gave up 6 bases and J gave up 0 bases, with 11 bases separating them. This CDR3 is 14 amino acids long. CDR3 protein: CASSRGAMNTEAFF. CDR3 coding DNA: TGTGCCAGCAGCCGAGGGGCGATGAACACTGAAGCTTTCTTT.

This clonotype was picked up a small number of times. The rearrangement links TRBV2 to TRBJ2-1; 8 positions agree with TRBD1. The germline V gene has CDR1 SNHLY and CDR2 FYNNEI. The CDR3 totals 15 residues. J gave up 6 bases and V 2 bases, and 6 bases lay outside the gene matches. CDR3 protein: CASSEQGASGNEQFF. The CDR3 nucleotides read TGTGCCAGCAGTGAACAGGGGGCGTCCGGCAATGAGCAGTTCTTC.

This clonotype was counted between two and nine times. The CDR3 loop reads CASSREGEQYF. As DNA, the CDR3 is TGTGCCAGCAGTCGGGAGGGCGAGCAGTACTTC. The rearrangement links TRBV6-2 or TRBV6-3 to TRBJ2-7, with TRBD2 matching 8 bases. The CDR3 has 11 amino acids. Germline values: CDR1 MNHEY, CDR2 SVGEGT. V shed 5 bases, J shed 6 bases, and the junction held 0 bases outside the gene matches.

The table lists this clonotype with a few counts. This chain joins TRBV5-1 and TRBJ2-1, with unresolved D. CDR3 length equals 15 residues. Trimming cost V 0 bases and J 10 bases, with 17 bases left between them. CDR1 and CDR2 from the germline V gene are SGHRS and YFSETQ. The CDR3 DNA reads TGCGCCAGCAGCTTGGAGTACCCCGAATGGGCGGAGCAGTTCTTC. Translating gives CASSLEYPEWAEQFF. Full variable domain (missing parts from reference TRBV5-1 and TRBJ2-1): KAGVTQTPRYLIKTRGQQVTLSCSPISGHRSVSWYQQTPGQGLQFLFEYFSETQRNKGNFPGRFSGRQFSNSRSEMNVSTLELGDSALYLCASSLEYPEWAEQFFGPGTRLTVL.

The chain combines TRBV2 with TRBJ2-3; 7 bases agree with TRBD1. Germline V lookup: CDR1 SNHLY, CDR2 FYNNEI. V lost 5 bases to trimming and J lost 4 bases; unmatched junction nucleotides: 9. This CDR3 spans 15 amino acids. The CDR3 reads CASSRDSQRPDTQYF. The CDR3 nucleotides are TGTGCCAGCAGTCGGGACAGCCAGAGACCAGATACGCAGTATTTT.

Points on this clonotype: The junction departs from the called germline gene at one end, perhaps through a read error. Here the CDR3 reads CASSARGSRTQCF. CDR3 DNA sequence: TGCGCCAGCAGTGCGAGGGGGTCCCGTACGCAGTGTTTT. The rearrangement links TRBV5-1 to TRBJ2-3; the D gene is possibly TRBD1 (6 bases). The CDR3 covers 13 residues. Germline lookup yields CDR1 SGHRS and CDR2 YFSETQ.

The chain is built from TRBV13 and TRBJ2-5, with TRBD2 matching over 9 bases. The J call is uncertain, as TRBJ2-7 better fits the DNA end. The CDR3 has 17 amino acids. The germline gives CDR1 PRHDT, CDR2 FYEKMQ (reference sequence). In DNA, the CDR3 is TGTGCCAGCAGCTTCCCCCGCGGGGGGGCCTCCTACTACGAGCAGTACTTC. As protein: CASSFPRGGASYYEQYF.

This clonotype was recorded a few times. This chain connects TRBV29-1 to TRBJ1-2; D unclear. The V gene lost 4 bases and the J gene lost 0 bases, with 6 bases spanning the gap. Per germline, CDR1 SQVTM and CDR2 ANQGSEA. The CDR3 extends over 12 amino acids. The CDR3 region has the DNA TGCAGCGTTGGGGGAGCTAACTATGGCTACACCTTC. This translates into CSVGGANYGYTF.

This clonotype was seen once. The rearrangement links TRBV6-5 to TRBJ1-5; D is uncertain. Germline values: CDR1 MNHEY, CDR2 SVGAGI. This CDR3 spans 18 amino acids. The V end was cut by 2 bases, the J end by 0 bases, with 17 bases between. The CDR3 protein is CASSYPLDGRYSNQPQHF. DNA for the CDR3: TGTGCCAGCAGTTACCCGCTGGACGGCAGATATAGCAATCAGCCCCAGCATTTT.

The chain combines TRBV7-2 with TRBJ2-1; 8 bases agree with TRBD2. The J call may be mistaken, given a closer DNA end match to TRBJ2-7. Germline-derived CDR1 and CDR2 are SGHTA and FQGNSA. This CDR3 region has 15 residues. CDR3 residues: CASSASGTRYNEQYF. CDR3 in DNA: TGTGCCAGCAGCGCCTCCGGGACTAGATACAATGAGCAGTACTTC.

The chain is built from TRBV7-8 and TRBJ2-4; perhaps D is TRBD1 or TRBD2 (5 bases each). Between the trimmed V and J ends, which lost 3 bases and 6 bases, there was a span of 15 bases. Germline-derived CDR1 and CDR2 are SGHVS and FQNEAQ. This CDR3 is 15 amino acids long. CDR3 in amino acids: CASSLLLRGRNIQYF. DNA of the CDR3: TGTGCCAGCAGCTTGCTCCTCCGGGGCAGAAACATTCAGTACTTC.

This clonotype was detected once. The rearrangement links TRBV20-1 to TRBJ2-7, with D possibly being TRBD2 (6 bases). Germline V gene sequence: CDR1 DFQATT, CDR2 SNEGSKA (reference sequence). Deletions cut 3 bases from V and 2 bases from J, with 14 bases between. The CDR3 totals 14 residues. The CDR3 DNA reads as TGCAGTGCTAGCCCGACTAGGATACCCTACGAGCAGTACTTC. Translation gives CSASPTRIPYEQYF.